This T cell receptor beta chain was recovered during a study of blood T cells in healthy people across ages. Overall study findings and caveats: The long-lived group displayed more naive CD4+ cells, plus higher diversity, than the aged donors did. Per million T cells, TCR beta diversity dropped about linearly as age rose.

PCR was performed a second time for 7 to 11 cycles using a sample-barcoded 5' primer and a J-beta primer mix. Unique molecular identifiers of 12 random nucleotides labeled each cDNA. TCRdb reprocessed the 5' RACE reads with MiXCR, giving one entry per CDR3 protein. The sample includes more than 1 million distinct CDR3 sequences, 40% to 50% of them seen just once. This clonotype was observed many times. Its target is unknown. The CDR3 has 14 amino acids. Looked up from germline, CDR1 is SGHTA and CDR2 is FQGNSA. The V and J ends lost 5 bases and 3 bases respectively, with 12 bases between them. Caucasian, healthy and from Russia, the donors were aged between about 6 and 100.

The clonotype originates from a woman aged 55-69 years in good health. Sequencing was done on a sample of blood. This chain uses TRBV7-2 with TRBJ2-3; D remains unclear. CDR3 amino acids: CASSGRSFTDTQYF. Here the CDR3 DNA reads TGTGCCAGCAGCGGGCGGAGCTTTACAGATACGCAGTATTTT.